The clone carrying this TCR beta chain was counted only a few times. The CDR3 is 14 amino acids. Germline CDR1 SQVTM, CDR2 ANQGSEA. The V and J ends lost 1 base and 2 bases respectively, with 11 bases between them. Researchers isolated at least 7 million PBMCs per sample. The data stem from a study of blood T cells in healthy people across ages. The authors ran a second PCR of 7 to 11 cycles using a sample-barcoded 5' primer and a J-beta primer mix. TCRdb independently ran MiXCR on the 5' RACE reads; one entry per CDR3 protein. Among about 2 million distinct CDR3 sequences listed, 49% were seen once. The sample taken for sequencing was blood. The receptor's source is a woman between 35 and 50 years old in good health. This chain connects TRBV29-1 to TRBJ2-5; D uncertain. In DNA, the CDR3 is TGCAGCGTTGAAGTGGTTGGGGAACAAGAGACCCAGTACTTC. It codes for CSVEVVGEQETQYF.